The T cell receptor beta chain under discussion was sequenced for a study of blood T cell repertoires in COVID-19. Across the study: The origin of the acute and convalescent COVID-19 samples was the United States, Italy and Spain. PBMCs, B-cell-depleted T cells, or T cells were the source of the cDNA or gDNA that made up the material.

The germline CDR1 and CDR2 sequences are MNHEY and SVGEGT. V was shortened by 1 base and J by 4 bases, with 10 bases between the two germline ends. The CDR3 totals 14 residues. Authors' analysis steps: Reference gene primer amplification in the assay estimated nucleated cell counts. Using immunoSEQ multiplex PCR, the repertoire was profiled, and TCRdb retains in-frame clones only, with some absent. Clone size and the V and J calls come from that table; the DNA yielded D and trimming. The table records about 200,000 clones, 70% to 90% of them present only once. This sequence was found in a man aged 35 to 55 with active or convalescent COVID-19. Material: peripheral blood. The chain combines TRBV6-2 or TRBV6-3 with TRBJ2-5; maybe TRBD2 (6 bases). The CDR3 loop is CASSYFGGSETQYF. CDR3 nucleotide sequence: TGTGCCAGCAGTTACTTTGGAGGGTCAGAGACCCAGTACTTC.